Below, one TCR beta chain is given with its context. Cells were sorted from thawed PBMC rested overnight and stained with GMM-loaded CD1B tetramer, viability dye and anti-CD3. C32 glucose monomycolate from Rhodococcus equi was loaded onto the CD1B tetramers. Each donor contributed roughly 92,000 sorted tetramer-negative cells. The sample originates from a study of T cells in tuberculosis. Study-wide background: T cells were selected with CD1B tetramers loaded with glucose monomycolate.

Using immunoSEQ multiplex PCR, the repertoire was profiled, and TCRdb retains in-frame clones only, with some absent. The sample records more than 70,000 clones, roughly 93% being singletons. CDR1 is LNHDA and CDR2 is SQIVND in the germline V gene (reference sequence). This CDR3 is 15 amino acids long. V shed 7 bases, J shed 2 bases, and the junction held 7 bases outside the gene matches. Sequencing was carried out using CD1b-GMM tetramer-negative cells sorted from PBMCs. The receptor's source is an adult woman with latent tuberculosis. V is TRBV19 and J is TRBJ1-5; 8 bases fit TRBD1. The CDR3 DNA reads TGTGCCAGTACCTCAGGGGGCAGGGGCAATCAGCCCCAGCATTTT. Its translation: CASTSGGRGNQPQHF. Based on the CDR3 plus reference TRBV19 and TRBJ1-5, the full variable domain is DGGITQSPKYLFRKEGQNVTLSCEQNLNHDAMYWYRQDPGQGLRLIYYSQIVNDFQKGDIAEGYSVSREKKESFPLTVTSAQKNPTAFYLCASTSGGRGNQPQHFGDGTRLSIL.